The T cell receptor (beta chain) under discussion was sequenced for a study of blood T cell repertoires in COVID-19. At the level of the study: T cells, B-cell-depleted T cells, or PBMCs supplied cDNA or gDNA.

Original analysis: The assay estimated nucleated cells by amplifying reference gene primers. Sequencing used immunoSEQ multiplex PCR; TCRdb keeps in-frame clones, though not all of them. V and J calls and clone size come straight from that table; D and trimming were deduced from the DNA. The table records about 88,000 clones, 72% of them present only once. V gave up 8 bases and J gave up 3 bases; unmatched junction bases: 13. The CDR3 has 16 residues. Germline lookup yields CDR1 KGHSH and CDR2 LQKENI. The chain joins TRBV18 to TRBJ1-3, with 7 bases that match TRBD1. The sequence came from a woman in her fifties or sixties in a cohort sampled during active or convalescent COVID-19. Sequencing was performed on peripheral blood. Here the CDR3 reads CASTFTGDGSGNTIYF. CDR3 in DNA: TGTGCCAGCACGTTTACAGGGGATGGGAGTGGAAACACCATATATTTT.